This TCR beta chain was captured by sequencing in a study of blood T cell repertoires in COVID-19. At the level of the study: Some COVID-19 samples were acute and others convalescent; all came from the United States, Italy and Spain. T cells, B-cell-depleted T cells, or PBMCs provided the cDNA or gDNA that served as material.

Trimming cost V 3 bases and J 0 bases, with 8 bases left between them. Germline V lookup: CDR1 SGHDT, CDR2 YYEEEE. The CDR3 runs to 14 residues. Original analysis: Amplifying reference gene primers gave estimates of nucleated cell counts. Sequencing was performed with immunoSEQ multiplex PCR; in TCRdb, only in-frame clones are kept and a portion is missing. That table supplies the V and J calls and clone size; D and trimming were determined from the DNA. This sample has 200,000 to 300,000 clones, with 65% to 90% found just once. The chain uses TRBV5-6 and TRBJ2-3; D call uncertain. The specimen sequenced was peripheral blood. This TCR was recovered from a middle-aged man who had recovered from COVID-19. As DNA, the CDR3 is TGTGCCAGCAGCTGGTACCTAAGCACAGATACGCAGTATTTT. Its translation: CASSWYLSTDTQYF.